This record covers a single T cell receptor beta chain. Trimming took off 3 bases at V and 4 bases at J, with 9 bases between the two ends. CDR3 length: 14 amino acids. From germline, CDR1 is KGHSH and CDR2 LQKENI. The data were obtained in a study of blood T cell repertoires in COVID-19. Profiled with immunoSEQ multiplex PCR; TCRdb holds only in-frame clones, not every one. The sample has a few hundred thousand clones, roughly 86% seen once. This rearrangement joins TRBV18 to TRBJ1-4, with TRBD1 as a possible D gene (5 bases). This TCR was recovered from a human donor with acute or convalescent COVID-19. The donor label of this sample is uncertain. Specimen: peripheral blood. As DNA, the CDR3 is TGTGCCAGCTCACCTTACAGGAATAATGAAAAACTGTTTTTT. Encoded protein: CASSPYRNNEKLFF.